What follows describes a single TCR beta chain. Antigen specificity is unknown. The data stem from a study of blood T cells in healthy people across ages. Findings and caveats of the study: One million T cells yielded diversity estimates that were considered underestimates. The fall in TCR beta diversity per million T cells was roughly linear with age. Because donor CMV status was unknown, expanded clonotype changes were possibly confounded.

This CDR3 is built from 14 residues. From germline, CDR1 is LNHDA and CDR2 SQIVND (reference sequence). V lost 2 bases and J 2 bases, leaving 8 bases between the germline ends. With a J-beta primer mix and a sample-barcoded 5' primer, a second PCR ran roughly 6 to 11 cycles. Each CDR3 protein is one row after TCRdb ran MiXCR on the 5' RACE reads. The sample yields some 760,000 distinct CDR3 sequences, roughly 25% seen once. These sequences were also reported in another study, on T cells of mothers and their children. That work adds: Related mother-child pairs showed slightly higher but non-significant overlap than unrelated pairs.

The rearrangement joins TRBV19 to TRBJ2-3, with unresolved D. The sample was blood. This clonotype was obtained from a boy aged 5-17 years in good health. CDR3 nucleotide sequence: TGTGCCAGTAGTATAACCTGGAACACAGATACGCAGTATTTT. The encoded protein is CASSITWNTDTQYF.